The 17 T cell receptor beta chains listed next were all sequenced from one sample in a study of T cell repertoires in cytomegalovirus infection. From the reads, TCRdb called clonotypes with MiXCR, one entry per CDR3 protein. The sample holds 150,000 to 190,000 distinct CDR3 sequences, 20% to 30% seen once. Sequences were obtained from PBMCs. These receptor sequences come from a human donor in good health (CMV status not recorded). Some clones in this sample may be carry-over from other donors' samples.

This chain connects TRBV11-1 to TRBJ2-1; a possible D gene is TRBD2 (6 bases). Germline V CDR1 and CDR2: SGHAT, FQDESV (reference sequence). This CDR3 contains 15 residues. V lost 2 bases and J 7 bases, leaving 15 bases between the germline ends. The CDR3 coding sequence is TGTGCCAGCAGCTTACGGCGGGGTTTTAGGAATGAGCAGTTCTTC. This encodes CASSLRRGFRNEQFF.

The rearrangement uses TRBV27 and TRBJ1-1, with D perhaps matching TRBD1 (5 bases). This CDR3 contains 15 residues. Trimming shortened V by 6 bases and J by 3 bases, and 17 bases separated the two germline ends. Looked up from germline, CDR1 is MNHEY and CDR2 is SMNVEV (reference sequence). DNA of the CDR3: TGTGCCAGCAGAACAATAGGGCAGGGACACACTGAAGCTTTCTTT. This encodes CASRTIGQGHTEAFF.

This clonotype was seen only a few times. This rearrangement joins TRBV4-2 to TRBJ1-4; D remains unclear. Germline loops: CDR1 LGHNA, CDR2 YNFKEQ. V was pared by 2 bases and J by 0 bases, with 10 bases between. The CDR3 covers 16 residues. In DNA, the CDR3 is TGTGCCAGCAGCCAACATCTAGGAGCAACTAATGAAAAACTGTTTTTT. This encodes CASSQHLGATNEKLFF.

Comment on this clonotype: An end of the junction does not agree with germline; a read error may underlie this. This CDR3 reads CTSSTPGGEAEYF. CDR3 sequence (DNA): TGTACCAGCAGTACCCCTGGGGGGGAGGCGGAGTATTTT. The rearrangement links TRBV6-6 to TRBJ2-3; 7 bases are a match to TRBD2. CDR3 length equals 13 residues. The germline V gene encodes CDR1 MNHNY and CDR2 SVGAGI (reference sequence).

This chain uses TRBV4-1 with TRBJ1-4, with 7 bases fitting TRBD1. V dropped 7 bases and J dropped 7; count of bases not matched to a gene: 6. Germline V CDR1 and CDR2: MGHRA, YSYEKL. The CDR3 totals 13 residues. The CDR3 loop is CASKEQGSEKLFF. DNA for the CDR3: TGCGCCAGCAAGGAACAGGGGAGTGAAAAACTGTTTTTT.

A remark on this clonotype: A read error may explain this, as a much larger clone is one base away. The genes are TRBV28 and TRBJ2-5; the D gene is possibly TRBD2 (7 bases). V was trimmed by 4 bases and J by 4 bases, leaving 13 bases between them. Per germline, CDR1 MDHEN and CDR2 SYDVKM. This CDR3 has 14 residues. In DNA, the CDR3 is TGTGCCAGCAGTTCAACAGGGAGGGGAGAGACCCAGTACTTC. Translating gives CASSSTGRGETQYF.

The sample holds many counts of this clonotype. The rearrangement links TRBV7-2 to TRBJ2-7; no definite D call. Trimming removed 4 bases at V and 4 bases at J, with 11 bases between. Germline V gene lookup returns CDR1 SGHTA and CDR2 FQGNSA. The CDR3 extends over 13 amino acids. The DNA of the CDR3 is TGTGCCAGCAGCTCCACCCTCGAGTACGAGCAGTACTTC. This translates into CASSSTLEYEQYF.

This clonotype was counted between two and nine times. This chain joins TRBV24-1 and TRBJ2-1, with D unresolved. Germline V gives CDR1 KGHDR, CDR2 SFDVKD. The CDR3 is made up of 15 amino acids. Deletions cut 3 bases from V and 5 bases from J, with 13 bases between. The CDR3 reads CATSDPSHVHNEQFF. CDR3 sequence (DNA): TGTGCCACCAGTGATCCTAGTCACGTCCACAATGAGCAGTTCTTC.

This clonotype was detected many times. The V call is TRBV7-2, the J call TRBJ2-7; perhaps TRBD1 as D (5 bases). The V gene's germline CDR1 is SGHTA and CDR2 FQGNSA. This CDR3 is built from 14 residues. The germline V and J ends were trimmed by 1 base and 7 bases, with 14 bases remaining between them. The DNA of the CDR3 is TGTGCCAGCAGCTTAGTTTCCAGGGAAGGAGAGCAGTACTTC. Protein sequence: CASSLVSREGEQYF. Drawing the rest from reference TRBV7-2 and TRBJ2-7, the complete variable domain is GAGVSQSPSNKVTEKGKDVELRCDPISGHTALYWYRQSLGQGLEFLIYFQGNSAPDKSGLPSDRFSAERTGGSVSTLTIQRTQQEDSAVYLCASSLVSREGEQYFGPGTRLTVT.

In this sample, this clonotype turned up many times. V gene TRBV4-3 combines with J gene TRBJ2-1, with unresolved D. The germline CDR1 and CDR2 sequences are LGHNA and YSLEER. The CDR3 sequence is 15 residues long. Trimming took 1 base from V and 0 from J, leaving 7 bases between them. The CDR3 here is CASSQGGSSYNEQFF. The CDR3 DNA is TGCGCCAGCAGCCAAGGCGGCAGCTCCTACAATGAGCAGTTCTTC.

This clonotype came up a few times. This chain uses TRBV6-1 with TRBJ2-5; D is unresolved. Deletions cut 10 bases from V and 1 base from J, with 16 bases between. This CDR3 is built from 14 residues. Germline-derived CDR1 and CDR2 are MNHNS and SASEGT. The CDR3 loop reads CATPADLVQETQYF. The CDR3 DNA is TGTGCCACCCCGGCAGATCTCGTCCAAGAGACCCAGTACTTC.

The CDR3 nucleotides are TGTGCCAGTAGTTTCGCACCAGATACGCAGTATTTT. Its translation: CASSFAPDTQYF. The chain combines TRBV19 with TRBJ2-3, with D hard to call. CDR1 is LNHDA and CDR2 is SQIVND in the germline V gene (reference sequence). This CDR3 region has 12 residues. Trimming took 5 bases from V and 4 from J, leaving 7 bases between them. The full variable domain, completed using reference TRBV19 and TRBJ2-3, is DGGITQSPKYLFRKEGQNVTLSCEQNLNHDAMYWYRQDPGQGLRLIYYSQIVNDFQKGDIAEGYSVSREKKESFPLTVTSAQKNPTAFYLCASSFAPDTQYFGPGTRLTVL.

The chain recombines TRBV28 with TRBJ2-7; D ambiguous. Between the trimmed V and J ends, which lost 10 bases and 6 bases, there was a span of 13 bases. This CDR3 has 11 residues. Germline lookup yields CDR1 MDHEN and CDR2 SYDVKM. The CDR3 DNA follows: TGTGCCATCCAACAGTTTTTCGAGCAGTACTTC. Translated: CAIQQFFEQYF.

This clonotype showed up many times. One end of the junction varies from germline; a read error may be responsible. The rearrangement links TRBV6-5 to TRBJ2-5, with D perhaps being TRBD1 or TRBD2 (5 bases each). Germline CDR1 and CDR2: MNHEY and SVGAGI. The CDR3 spans 11 residues. In nucleotides, the CDR3 is TGTGCCAGCTCTGGGGGAGAGGCCCAGTACTTC. This gives the protein CASSGGEAQYF.

The gene calls are TRBV19 and TRBJ1-5, with a tentative D call TRBD1 (5 bases). The CDR3 contains 14 residues. Germline V gives CDR1 LNHDA, CDR2 SQIVND (reference sequence). The ends were cut back, 6 bases at V and 3 bases at J, with 12 bases in the middle. The DNA for the CDR3 is TGTGCCAGTAGCCCTGACAGTTTCAATCAGCCCCAGCATTTT. The encoded protein is CASSPDSFNQPQHF.

Comments on this clonotype: An end of the junction does not agree with germline; a read error may underlie this. The CDR3 DNA follows: TGCGCCAGCAGCTTGGTTTGTCTAGCGCAGGACTTC. This codes for CASSLVCLAQDF. The gene calls are TRBV5-1 and TRBJ2-5, with a possible D match to TRBD2 (6 bases). CDR3 size: 12 residues. The germline CDR1 and CDR2 sequences are SGHRS and YFSETQ.

This clonotype occurred many times. The rearrangement joins TRBV7-2 to TRBJ2-5, with TRBD2 identical over 9 bases. Germline V lookup: CDR1 SGHTA, CDR2 FQGNSA. With 6 bases clipped from V and 3 bases from J, the junction kept 8 bases outside the gene matches. The CDR3 consists of 15 residues. The CDR3 nucleotides are TGTGCCAGCAGTATACTAGCGGGTTTAGAAGAGACCCAGTACTTC. Translation gives CASSILAGLEETQYF.